Shown below are 14 T cell receptor beta chains from a single sample sequenced in a study of regulatory T cells in long-lasting Graves disease. Time point indicated: newly diagnosed GD, antithyroid drugs for less than 3 months. Following extraction of RNA from PBMCs, that RNA was used to make the TCR library. Assembly of TCR beta libraries relied on iRepertoire HTBI primers together with Arm-PCR of CDR3 regions. One entry per CDR3 protein results from TCRdb running MiXCR on the multiplex PCR reads. The data show roughly 350,000 distinct CDR3 sequences, 16% seen once. These records were also assigned to another study, of T cells in Graves' hyperthyroidism and ophthalmopathy.

The sequences come from peripheral blood mononuclear cells (PBMCs), collected at new diagnosis, from a patient treated with antithyroid drugs. These receptors were taken from a man in his forties with Graves disease.

This clonotype has at least ten counts. This sequence joins TRBV5-1 and TRBJ2-1; 9 bases fit TRBD1. Germline trimming cut 6 bases from V and 10 bases from J; bases unmatched to any gene: 14. Per the germline V gene, CDR1 is SGHRS and CDR2 is YFSETQ. There are 15 residues in the CDR3. CDR3 bases: TGCGCCAGCAACTTACAGGGACAGGGTGTTTACGAGCAGTTCTTC. This gives the protein CASNLQGQGVYEQFF.

This clonotype has more than one count but fewer than ten. V usage is TRBV6-1 and J usage is TRBJ2-1; TRBD1 agrees at 10 bases. With 6 bases clipped from V and 6 bases from J, the junction kept 8 bases outside the gene matches. This CDR3 comprises 15 residues. Germline V gene data show CDR1 as MNHNS and CDR2 as SASEGT. CDR3 bases: TGTGCCAGCAGGATTACCGGGACAGGGGTCAATGAGCAGTTCTTC. This codes for CASRITGTGVNEQFF.

This clonotype was observed at least ten times. The chain is built from TRBV24-1 and TRBJ1-1; D is unclear. The germline gives CDR1 KGHDR, CDR2 SFDVKD. The CDR3 is made up of 13 amino acids. V gave up 1 base and J gave up 4 bases, with 6 bases separating them. The CDR3 sequence is CATSDFSGTEAFF. In nucleotides, the CDR3 is TGTGCCACCAGTGATTTCTCCGGCACTGAAGCTTTCTTT.

This clonotype has ten or more counts. The rearrangement links TRBV20-1 to TRBJ1-5; D remains unclear. There are 13 residues in the CDR3. Trimming removed 3 bases from V and 6 bases from J, with 12 bases in between. From germline, CDR1 is DFQATT and CDR2 SNEGSKA (reference sequence). This CDR3 is CSASGGTGQPQHF. The DNA of the CDR3 is TGCAGTGCTAGCGGAGGAACTGGTCAGCCCCAGCATTTT.

The chain is built from TRBV9 and TRBJ2-2, with a tentative D call TRBD1 (5 bases). The CDR3 runs 15 residues. Germline V lookup: CDR1 SGDLS, CDR2 YYNGEE. Trimming took 3 bases from V and 2 from J, leaving 11 bases between them. The CDR3 DNA sequence: TGTGCCAGCAGCGGGGGCAGATTTAACACCGGGGAGCTGTTTTTT. This encodes CASSGGRFNTGELFF. Drawing the rest from reference TRBV9 and TRBJ2-2, the complete variable domain is DSGVTQTPKHLITATGQRVTLRCSPRSGDLSVYWYQQSLDQGLQFLIQYYNGEERAKGNILERFSAQQFPDLHSELNLSSLELGDSALYFCASSGGRFNTGELFFGEGSRLTVL.

V is TRBV10-2 and J is TRBJ1-1; D might be TRBD1 (5 bases). Trimming removed 2 bases at V and 4 bases at J, with 11 bases between. The CDR3 spans 14 residues. The germline gives CDR1 WSHSY, CDR2 SAAADI. CDR3 amino acids: CASSEVRVVTEAFF. The CDR3 DNA reads TGCGCCAGCAGTGAGGTCAGGGTGGTCACTGAAGCTTTCTTT.

Many counts were recorded for this clonotype. V is TRBV7-9 and J is TRBJ1-1, with no clear D. This CDR3 is 15 amino acids long. The V end lost 5 bases, the J end lost 3 bases, and 16 bases lay between the germline ends. The germline V gene encodes CDR1 SEHNR and CDR2 FQNEAQ (reference sequence). The CDR3 region is CASSQDLFLDTEAFF. DNA of the CDR3: TGTGCCAGCAGCCAGGACCTTTTTTTGGACACTGAAGCTTTCTTT.

To note about this clonotype: The conserved phenylalanine or tryptophan normally closing the CDR3 is absent here, so this likely arose from a read error. This chain connects TRBV2 to TRBJ1-1, with D tentatively TRBD1 (5 bases). The V gene lost 2 bases and the J gene lost 4 bases, with 11 bases spanning the gap. The V gene's germline CDR1 is SNHLY and CDR2 FYNNEI. CDR3 length: 14 residues. The CDR3 region is CASSEQGKGTEAFS. For the CDR3, the DNA is TGTGCCAGCAGTGAACAGGGTAAGGGCACTGAAGCTTTCTCT.

This clonotype was counted only a few times. The rearrangement joins TRBV7-2 to TRBJ1-1; D gene unclear. The V and J ends lost 6 bases and 4 bases respectively, with 12 bases between them. The CDR3 contains 13 residues. Germline V gives CDR1 SGHTA, CDR2 FQGNSA. The CDR3 sequence: CASSVMGFTEAFF. The CDR3 DNA reads as TGTGCCAGCAGTGTGATGGGGTTCACTGAAGCTTTCTTT.

This clonotype was seen many times. The rearrangement joins TRBV2 to TRBJ2-7; 8 bases line up with TRBD1. Germline lookup yields CDR1 SNHLY and CDR2 FYNNEI. The trim removed 4 bases at V and 0 bases at J, leaving 5 bases unmatched. The CDR3 spans 15 residues. For the CDR3, the DNA is TGTGCCAGCAGTGCCCGGACAGGGAGCTCCTACGAGCAGTACTTC. It encodes CASSARTGSSYEQYF.

V gene TRBV7-2 combines with J gene TRBJ2-1, with D possibly TRBD2 on 7 matching bases. This CDR3 contains 14 residues. From germline, CDR1 is SGHTA and CDR2 FQGNSA. Trimming took 2 bases from V and 8 from J, leaving 13 bases between them. CDR3: CASSLRGGAHEQFF. CDR3 nucleotide sequence: TGTGCCAGCAGCTTAAGGGGGGGGGCCCATGAGCAGTTCTTC.

In this sample, this clonotype turned up many times. V usage is TRBV7-2 and J usage is TRBJ2-2, with 11 bases matching TRBD1. The CDR3 spans 17 residues. Germline V CDR1 and CDR2: SGHTA, FQGNSA. After removal of 5 bases from V and 0 bases from J, the junction contained 5 bases not matched to a gene. This CDR3 reads CASSPDRGLSNTGELFF. CDR3 DNA sequence: TGTGCCAGCAGCCCGGACAGGGGGCTTTCGAACACCGGGGAGCTGTTTTTT.

V usage is TRBV30 and J usage is TRBJ1-2; D ambiguous. CDR1 and CDR2 from the germline V gene are GTSNPN and SVGIG (reference sequence). The length of the CDR3 is 13 residues. Trimming cost V 5 bases and J 8 bases, with 18 bases left between them. CDR3 sequence reads: CAWEPLSSSGYTF. The DNA for the CDR3 is TGTGCCTGGGAACCCCTAAGTTCGTCCGGCTACACCTTC.

The rearrangement links TRBV5-6 to TRBJ2-7, with D possibly matching TRBD2 (5 bases). Germline loops: CDR1 SGHDT, CDR2 YYEEEE. V dropped 1 base and J dropped 6 bases, with 17 bases sitting between them. The CDR3 has 15 residues. CDR3 nucleotide sequence: TGTGCCAGCAGCTTGCGCCCGGGGTCTATCTCCGAGCAGTACTTC. Its protein product is CASSLRPGSISEQYF.